This is a list of T cell receptor beta chains from one sample in a study of CD8 T cells in ankylosing spondylitis. TCRdb reprocessed the 5' RACE reads via MiXCR and lists one record per CDR3 protein. The repertoire consists of 69,000 or so distinct CDR3 sequences, with roughly 5.3% occurring once and the leading ten covering around 2.2%. The sequenced sample consisted of blood, either unsorted or a sorted T cell fraction (not recorded which). These receptors originate from a male donor with ankylosing spondylitis or in good health (not recorded which). Both conserved end residues are part of each CDR3. Fields, in order: clone size, V gene, J gene, D gene, CDR3 protein, CDR3 DNA. A D gene is named only where the DNA matches it firmly. Clone size, where shown, is once, few, many, or a class for clones that have expanded.

size: many
V: TRBV5-1
J: TRBJ1-1
D: -
CDR3: CASSPAVGIPMNTEAFF
DNA: TGCGCCAGCAGCCCGGCGGTAGGGATCCCTATGAACACTGAAGCTTTCTTT

size: many
V: TRBV24-1
J: TRBJ2-3
D: -
CDR3: CATSDLNGALTDTQYF
DNA: TGTGCCACCAGTGATTTGAACGGAGCACTCACAGATACGCAGTATTTT

size: many
V: TRBV27
J: TRBJ2-1
D: -
CDR3: CASRGVTIYNEQFF
DNA: TGTGCCAGCAGAGGGGTGACGATATACAATGAGCAGTTCTTC

size: many
V: TRBV4-3
J: TRBJ2-1
D: -
CDR3: CASSQDRQPYNEQFF
DNA: TGCGCCAGCAGCCAAGATAGACAACCTTACAATGAGCAGTTCTTC

size: -
V: TRBV3-1
J: TRBJ2-3
D: TRBD2
CDR3: CASTQERLAVITDTQYF
DNA: TGTGCCTCCACCCAAGAAAGACTAGCGGTGATCACAGATACGCAGTATTTT

size: few
V: TRBV12-3/TRBV12-4
J: TRBJ2-1
D: TRBD1
CDR3: CASSWDRDGNEQFF
DNA: TGTGCCAGCAGTTGGGACAGGGATGGCAATGAGCAGTTCTTC

size: many
V: TRBV12-3/TRBV12-4
J: TRBJ1-2
D: -
CDR3: CASSFSGFDGYTF
DNA: TGTGCCAGCAGTTTTTCGGGGTTCGATGGCTACACCTTC

size: many
V: TRBV6-5
J: TRBJ2-2
D: -
CDR3: CASSYSWDPNTGELFF
DNA: TGTGCCAGCAGTTACTCGTGGGATCCGAACACCGGGGAGCTGTTTTTT

size: many
V: TRBV7-2
J: TRBJ2-5
D: TRBD1
CDR3: CASSSGQGAQETQYF
DNA: TGTGCCAGCAGCTCGGGACAGGGAGCCCAAGAGACCCAGTACTTC

size: many
V: TRBV24-1
J: TRBJ2-1
D: -
CDR3: CATSDQRSQNNEQFF
DNA: TGTGCCACCAGTGACCAGAGGTCGCAGAACAATGAGCAGTTCTTC

size: many
V: TRBV6-2/TRBV6-3
J: TRBJ1-6
D: -
CDR3: CASSYPDSPLHF
DNA: TGTGCCAGCAGTTACCCCGACTCACCCCTCCACTTT